This paragraph reports one TCR beta chain. Authors' methods: From reference gene primer amplification, estimates of nucleated cell counts were derived. Sequencing used immunoSEQ multiplex PCR; TCRdb keeps in-frame clones, though not all of them. That table furnishes V, J and clone size, whereas the DNA furnished D and trimming. The profile shows approximately 140,000 clones, roughly 80% of them singletons. V lost 3 bases and J 0 bases, leaving 10 bases between the germline ends. The CDR3 extends over 15 amino acids. Germline V gene lookup returns CDR1 SGHDT and CDR2 YYEEEE. The entry originates in a study of blood T cell repertoires in COVID-19. Whole-study context: Spain, Italy and the United States supplied samples that represented acute and convalescent COVID-19. In each case, the material was cDNA or gDNA derived from T cells, B-cell-depleted T cells, or PBMCs.

This TCR was recovered from an elderly woman with acute or convalescent COVID-19. The sequenced sample consisted of peripheral blood. The rearrangement joins TRBV5-6 to TRBJ1-3; possibly TRBD1 for D (6 bases). DNA for the CDR3: TGTGCCAGCAGCTCTACAGGGAGCTCTGGAAACACCATATATTTT. It is translated as CASSSTGSSGNTIYF.